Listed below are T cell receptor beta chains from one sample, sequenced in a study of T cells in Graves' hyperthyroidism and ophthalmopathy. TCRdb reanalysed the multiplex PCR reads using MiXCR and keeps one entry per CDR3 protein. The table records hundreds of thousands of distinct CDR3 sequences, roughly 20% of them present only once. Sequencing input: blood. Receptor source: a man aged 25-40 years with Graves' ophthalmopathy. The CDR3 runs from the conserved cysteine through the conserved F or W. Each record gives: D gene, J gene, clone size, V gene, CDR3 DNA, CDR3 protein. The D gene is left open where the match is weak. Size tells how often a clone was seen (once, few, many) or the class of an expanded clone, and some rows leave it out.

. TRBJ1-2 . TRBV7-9 TGTGCCAGCAGCTTAGAAGTACGGCCGGATGGTGGCTACACCTTC CASSLEVRPDGGYTF
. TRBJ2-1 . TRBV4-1 TGCGCCAGCAGCCACCCCGGACAGACTTCTACCTACAATGAGCAGTTCTTC CASSHPGQTSTYNEQFF
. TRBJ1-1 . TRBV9 TGTGCCAGCAGCGTAGGCATAGGGGTTCTCACTGAAGCTTTCTTT CASSVGIGVLTEAFF
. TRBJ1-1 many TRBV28 TGTGCCACTCAGGGACCGGGTGAAGCTTTCTTT CATQGPGEAFF
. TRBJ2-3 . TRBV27 TGTGCCAGCTTAGGGGGAGATACGCAGTATTTT CASLGGDTQYF
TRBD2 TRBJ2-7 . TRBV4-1 TGCGCCAGCAGCCAAGATCTAGCGGGAGTGGCCTACGAGCAGTACTTC CASSQDLAGVAYEQYF
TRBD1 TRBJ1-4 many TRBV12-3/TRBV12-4 TGTGCCAGCAGTCCCGGGACAGGGTACGAAAAACTGTTTTTT CASSPGTGYEKLFF
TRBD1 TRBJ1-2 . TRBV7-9 TGTGCCAGCAGCCCCCGGGGGACAGGGCCTAACTATGGCTACACCTTC CASSPRGTGPNYGYTF
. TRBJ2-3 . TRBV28 TGTGCCAGCAACACACCCGGGGATACGCAGTATTTT CASNTPGDTQYF
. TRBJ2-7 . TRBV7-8 TGTGCCAGCAGCTTAAGGGAGCGCCAACACTCCTACGAGCAGTACTTC CASSLRERQHSYEQYF
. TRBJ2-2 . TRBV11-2 TGTGCCACCGAGGGCTGGAACACCGGGGAGCTGTTTTTT CATEGWNTGELFF
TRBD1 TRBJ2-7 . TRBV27 TGTGCCAGCAGGGTAAAGGACAGGAGCTCCTACGAGCAGTACTTC CASRVKDRSSYEQYF
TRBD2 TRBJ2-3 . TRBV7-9 TGTGCCAGCAGCTTCCTAGCGGGCCCCAGGGAGAACACAGATACGCAGTATTTT CASSFLAGPRENTDTQYF
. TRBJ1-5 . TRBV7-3 TGTGCCAGCAGCTTAAGAAACGGCAATCAGCCCCAGCATTTT CASSLRNGNQPQHF
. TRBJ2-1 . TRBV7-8 TGTGCCAGCAGCTTTGCGAGACAGGGAGGAAATGAGCAGTTCTTC CASSFARQGGNEQFF
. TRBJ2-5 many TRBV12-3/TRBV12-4 TGTGCCAGCAGTTTAGAGCGTCGGGGTGCAGAGACCCAGTACTTC CASSLERRGAETQYF
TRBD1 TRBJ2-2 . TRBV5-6 TGTGCCAGCAGCTCTAACAGGGGACGGACCGGGGAGCTGTTTTTT CASSSNRGRTGELFF
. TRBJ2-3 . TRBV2 TGTGCCAGCAGTAGGCCAGCCAGGTCTAGCACAGATACGCAGTATTTT CASSRPARSSTDTQYF
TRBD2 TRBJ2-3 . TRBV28 TGTGCCAGCAGTTTGCCTAGCGGGAGGGTCCCAGATACGCAGTATTTT CASSLPSGRVPDTQYF
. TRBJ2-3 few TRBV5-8 TGTGCCAGCAGCCTTCCTGGCGCCACAGATACGCAGTATTTT CASSLPGATDTQYF
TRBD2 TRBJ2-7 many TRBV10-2 TGCGCCAGCAGTGTGGGCGGGAGTCGCAACGAGCAGTACTTC CASSVGGSRNEQYF
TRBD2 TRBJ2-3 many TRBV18 TGTGCCAGCTCACCACGGGAGGGTACAGATACGCAGTATTTT CASSPREGTDTQYF
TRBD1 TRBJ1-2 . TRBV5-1 TGCGCCAGCAGTCAACAACAAACCCGGGACAGGGAGGACTATGGCTACACCTTC CASSQQQTRDREDYGYTF
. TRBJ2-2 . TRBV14 TGTGCCAGCAGCTATACAGGGTTGGCCGGGGAGCTGTTTTTT CASSYTGLAGELFF
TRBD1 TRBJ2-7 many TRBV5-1 TGCGCCAGCAGCTTGACAGGGGGCGATTACGAGCAGTACTTC CASSLTGGDYEQYF
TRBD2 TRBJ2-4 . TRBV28 TGTGCCAGCACCCCCGGGACTAGAGCAGCCAAAAACATTCAGTACTTC CASTPGTRAAKNIQYF
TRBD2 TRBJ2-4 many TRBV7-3 TGTGCCAGCAGCCCGACTAGCGGGAGTCCCAACATTCAGTACTTC CASSPTSGSPNIQYF
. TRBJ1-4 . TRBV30 TGTGCCTGGAGTGTCCAGGGGTGGACTGAAAAACTGTTTTTT CAWSVQGWTEKLFF
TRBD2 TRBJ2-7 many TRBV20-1 TGCAGTGCTAGAGAGGGCATACTAGCGGGAGGATACGAGCAGTACTTC CSAREGILAGGYEQYF
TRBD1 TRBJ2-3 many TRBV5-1 TGCGCCAGCAGCTTCGACAGGGAGATCGATACGCAGTATTTT CASSFDREIDTQYF
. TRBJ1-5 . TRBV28 TGTGCCAGCACCCCCCGACCGATCAACAATCAGCCCCAGCATTTT CASTPRPINNQPQHF
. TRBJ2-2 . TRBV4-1 TGCGCCAGCAGCCAAGTTCCACAGGGTTGGCCCGGGGAGCTGTTTTTT CASSQVPQGWPGELFF
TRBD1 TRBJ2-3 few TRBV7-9 TGTGCCAGCAGCTCCCGGGACAGGTACACAGATACGCAGTATTTT CASSSRDRYTDTQYF
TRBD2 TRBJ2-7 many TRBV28 TGTGCCAGCAGCCTCCGGCTAGCGGGAGGGGGTGACGAGCAGTACTTC CASSLRLAGGGDEQYF
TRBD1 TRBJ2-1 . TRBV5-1 TGCGCCAGCAGCTCCTCCGGGACAGCTCCTTACAATGAGCAGTTCTTC CASSSSGTAPYNEQFF
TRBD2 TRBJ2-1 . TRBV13 TGTGCCAGCAGCATCCGTGGACTAGCGGACTACAATGAGCAGTTCTTC CASSIRGLADYNEQFF
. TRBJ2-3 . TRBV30 TGTGCCTGGAGTGTTAGCGTTCCTAGCACAGATACGCAGTATTTT CAWSVSVPSTDTQYF
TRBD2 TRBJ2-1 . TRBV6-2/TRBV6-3 TGTGCCAGCAGTTACACTAGCGGGAAGTTCAATGAGCAGTTCTTC CASSYTSGKFNEQFF
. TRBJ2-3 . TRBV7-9 TGTGCCAGCAGCTTAGCCGCCAGCCTGGGGCGAGATACGCAGTATTTT CASSLAASLGRDTQYF
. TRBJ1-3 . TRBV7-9 TGTGCCCACATAGCTGGAAACACCATATATTTT CAHIAGNTIYF
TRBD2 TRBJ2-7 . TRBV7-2 TGTGCCAGCAGCCTAAACCGACTAGCGGGAGGGCATTACTTC CASSLNRLAGGHYF
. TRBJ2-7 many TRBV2 TGTGCCAGCAGTGAAGCGGCGGATTTGGAGCAGTACTTC CASSEAADLEQYF
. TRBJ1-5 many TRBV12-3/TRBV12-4 TGTGCCAGCAGCCGGAGTGGTCAGGGAAGCAATCAGCCCCAGCATTTT CASSRSGQGSNQPQHF
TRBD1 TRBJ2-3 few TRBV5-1 TGCGCCAGCAGCACTAAGGGGGCGAGAGATACGCAGTATTTT CASSTKGARDTQYF
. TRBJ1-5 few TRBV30 TGTGCCTGGAGTGTAAGAGGGCGGAGGGACCAGCCCCAGCATTTT CAWSVRGRRDQPQHF
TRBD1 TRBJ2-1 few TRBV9 TGTGCCAGCAGCCATCCCAGGACAGGGGTCCACAATGAGCAGTTCTTC CASSHPRTGVHNEQFF
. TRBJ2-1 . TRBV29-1 TGCAGCGTTGAACCCGACAGGTACTACAATGAGCAGTTCTTC CSVEPDRYYNEQFF
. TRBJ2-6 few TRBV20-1 TGCAGTGCTAGAGATCAAGGGTTGGGGGCCCCTGGGGCCAACGTCCTGACTTTC CSARDQGLGAPGANVLTF
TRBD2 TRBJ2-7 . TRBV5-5 TGTGCCAGCATCGGGACTAGCGGACGTCCGACCTACGAGCAGTACTTC CASIGTSGRPTYEQYF
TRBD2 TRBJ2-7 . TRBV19 TGTGCCAGTCGCCGGGGTAGCGGGAGCGGAGCAGCCCCCTACGAGCAGTACTTC CASRRGSGSGAAPYEQYF
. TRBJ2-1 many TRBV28 TGTGCCAGCGGTGACGGGGGCTACAATGAGCAGTTCTTC CASGDGGYNEQFF
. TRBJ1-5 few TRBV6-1 TGTGCCAGCAGATCACCCTTTGAGGCAAATCAGCCCCAGCATTTT CASRSPFEANQPQHF
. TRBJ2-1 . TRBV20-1 TGCAGTGCTAGAGATCTCAGCGACTACAATGAGCAGTTCTTC CSARDLSDYNEQFF
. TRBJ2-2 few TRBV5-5 TGTGCCAGCAGCTTAGAACAGTGGGACACCGGGGAGCTGTTTTTT CASSLEQWDTGELFF
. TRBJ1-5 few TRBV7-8 TGTGCCAGCAGCCAAGGCAGGGGAGCTCAGCCCCAGCATTTT CASSQGRGAQPQHF